This TCR beta chain was documented in a study of control samples from healthy donors and cancer patients. The CDR3 loop spans 13 amino acids. Germline CDR1 is SGHRS and CDR2 is YFSETQ. The ends were cut back, 4 bases at V and 5 bases at J, with 13 bases in the middle. Sequenced by immunoSEQ multiplex PCR; TCRdb stores in-frame clones only, minus some. Altogether roughly 120,000 clones are present, more than 85% being singletons, with the ten largest covering about 1.5%. In this sample, this clone turned up once. The rearrangement joins TRBV5-1 to TRBJ2-7, with D perhaps TRBD1 (5 bases). This TCR came from a man between 45 and 60 years old with head and neck cancer. Sequencing was carried out using PBMCs. CDR3 sequence (DNA): TGCGCCAGCAGCCAATGGATGGACAACGAGCAGTACTTC. Translating it yields CASSQWMDNEQYF.